The clone carrying this T cell receptor (delta chain) has more than one count but fewer than ten. The protein recorded in TCRdb matches a much larger clone and deviates from this DNA's translation at residue 16, suggesting a read error; the protein here is obtained by translating the DNA. CDR1 is GEAIGNYY, CDR2 EKD, per germline. CDR3 length: 18 amino acids. The source of the sample is a study of gamma delta lymphoproliferative disorders and STAT genes. TCRdb re-called the multiplex PCR reads with CATT. The sample holds 3,200 or so delta-chain clones, 1% to 1.5% seen once. Sequencing used genomic DNA taken from PBMCs of patients and controls.

The TCR originated in a human donor in good health. V usage is TRDV2 and J usage is TRDJ1, with TRDD3 matching over 9 bases. The sequenced sample consisted of blood. The CDR3 DNA reads TGTGCCTGTGACCCCCTCCAGTCGGGGGATACTTTCACCGATAAACCCATCTTT. It yields the protein CACDPLQSGDTFTDKPIF.